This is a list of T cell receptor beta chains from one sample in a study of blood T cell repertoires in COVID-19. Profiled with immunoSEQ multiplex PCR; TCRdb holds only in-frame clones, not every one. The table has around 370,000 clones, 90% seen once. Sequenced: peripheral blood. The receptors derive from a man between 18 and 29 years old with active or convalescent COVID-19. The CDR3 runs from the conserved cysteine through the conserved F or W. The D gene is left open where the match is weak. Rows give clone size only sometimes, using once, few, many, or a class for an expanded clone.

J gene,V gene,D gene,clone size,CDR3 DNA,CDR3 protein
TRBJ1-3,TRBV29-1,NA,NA,TGCAGCGCGCGGGATTGGGGAAACACCATATATTTT,CSARDWGNTIYF
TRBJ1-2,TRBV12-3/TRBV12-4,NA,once,TGTGCCAGCACGTGGGGGGACTATGGCTACACCTTC,CASTWGDYGYTF
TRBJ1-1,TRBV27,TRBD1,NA,TGTGCCAGCAATACATATTCGTTACAGGGGGTTGAAGCTTTCTTT,CASNTYSLQGVEAFF
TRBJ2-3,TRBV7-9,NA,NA,TGTGCCAGCAGCCCTTTGGGTAGGGGATCTCTAGATACGCAGTATTTT,CASSPLGRGSLDTQYF
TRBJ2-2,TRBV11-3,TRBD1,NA,TGTGCCAGCAGCTTAGTCTTCGAGGCAGGGGGCCCCGGGGAGCTGTTTTTT,CASSLVFEAGGPGELFF
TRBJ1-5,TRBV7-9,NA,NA,TGTGCCAGCAGCCCAGGGGAGGGACGCAATCAGCCCCAGCATTTT,CASSPGEGRNQPQHF
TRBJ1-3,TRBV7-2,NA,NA,TGTGCCAGCAGCTTAGGGTCGGAGGGTATCTCTGGAAACACCATATATTTT,CASSLGSEGISGNTIYF
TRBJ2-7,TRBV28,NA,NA,TGTGCCAGCAGTTCACAAAACAGGGCTCCCGCCTCCGAGCAGTACTTC,CASSSQNRAPASEQYF
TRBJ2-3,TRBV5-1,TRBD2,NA,TGCGCCAGCAGCTTGGCTCCTAGCGGGAGGGCCGGAGCAGATACGCAGTATTTT,CASSLAPSGRAGADTQYF
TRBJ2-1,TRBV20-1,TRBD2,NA,TGCAGTGCTAGTAGCGGGAAAGCCTACAATGAGCAGTTCTTC,CSASSGKAYNEQFF
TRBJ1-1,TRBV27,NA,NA,TGTGCCAGCAGTTTCCGACGGGGAAACACTGAAGCTTTCTTT,CASSFRRGNTEAFF
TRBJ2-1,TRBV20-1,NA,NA,TGCAGTGCTGACTTAGGGGATGAGCAGTTCTTC,CSADLGDEQFF
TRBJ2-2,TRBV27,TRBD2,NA,TGTGCCAGCAGTTACTTTGGACTAGCGAAGAACACCGGGGAGCTGTTTTTT,CASSYFGLAKNTGELFF
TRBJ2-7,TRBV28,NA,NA,TGTGCCAGCAGTCTGGCTCTCTACGAGCAGTACTTC,CASSLALYEQYF
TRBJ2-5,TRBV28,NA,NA,TGTGCCAGCAGTTTAGCGGCCAGGGCCCAAGAGACCCAGTACTTC,CASSLAARAQETQYF
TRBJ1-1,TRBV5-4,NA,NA,TGTGCCAGCAGCTTGGCCCCGGGGAACACTGAAGCTTTCTTT,CASSLAPGNTEAFF
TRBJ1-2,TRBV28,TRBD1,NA,TGTGCCAGCAGTGATCGGACAGGGGCGGTCTGGGGCTACACCTTC,CASSDRTGAVWGYTF
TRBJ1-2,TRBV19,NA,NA,TGTGCCAGTAGTCCCCGGACAGATACCAACTATGGCTACACCTTC,CASSPRTDTNYGYTF
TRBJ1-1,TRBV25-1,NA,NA,TGTGCCAGCAGTGGCCTACTAGAGAACACTGAAGCTTTCTTT,CASSGLLENTEAFF
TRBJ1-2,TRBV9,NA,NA,TGTGCCAGCAGCGTAGCCGGGATCTCCTATGGCTACACCTTC,CASSVAGISYGYTF
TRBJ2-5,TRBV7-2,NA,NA,TGTGCCAGCAGCTTACAGCAAGAGACCCAGTACTTC,CASSLQQETQYF
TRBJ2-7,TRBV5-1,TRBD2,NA,TGCGCCAGCAGCTATCAGCGGGGGGCATACTACGAGCAGTACTTC,CASSYQRGAYYEQYF